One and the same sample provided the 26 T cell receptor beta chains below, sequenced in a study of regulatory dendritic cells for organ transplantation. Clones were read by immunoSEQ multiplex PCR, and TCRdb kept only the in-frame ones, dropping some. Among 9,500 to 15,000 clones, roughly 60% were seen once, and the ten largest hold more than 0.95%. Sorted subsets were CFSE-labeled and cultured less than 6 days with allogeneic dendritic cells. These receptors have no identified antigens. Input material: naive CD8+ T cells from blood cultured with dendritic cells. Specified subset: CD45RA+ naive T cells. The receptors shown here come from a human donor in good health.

CDR3 DNA: TGTGCCAGCAGCCCTCACAATGAGCAGTTCTTC. This sequence encodes CASSPHNEQFF. The J gene is TRBJ2-1, the V gene TRBV7-8, with D unresolved. CDR3 size: 11 residues. V lost 5 bases and J lost 5, with 4 bases in between. Looked up from germline, CDR1 is SGHVS and CDR2 is FQNEAQ.

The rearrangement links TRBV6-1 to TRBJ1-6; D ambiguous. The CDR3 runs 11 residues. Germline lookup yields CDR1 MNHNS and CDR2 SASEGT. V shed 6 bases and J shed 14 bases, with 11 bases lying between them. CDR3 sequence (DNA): TGTGCCAGCAGGCTCGACGACTCCCTCCACTTT. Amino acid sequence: CASRLDDSLHF.

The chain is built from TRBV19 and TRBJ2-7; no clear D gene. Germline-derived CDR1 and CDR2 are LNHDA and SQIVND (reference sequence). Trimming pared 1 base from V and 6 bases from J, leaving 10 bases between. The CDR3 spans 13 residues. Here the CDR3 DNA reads TGTGCCAGTAGTATAGTACAGTTCTCCGAGCAGTACTTC. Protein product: CASSIVQFSEQYF.

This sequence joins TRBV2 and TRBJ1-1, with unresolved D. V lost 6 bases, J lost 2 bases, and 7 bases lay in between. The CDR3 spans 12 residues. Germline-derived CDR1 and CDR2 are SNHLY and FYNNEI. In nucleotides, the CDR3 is TGTGCCAGCAGGGAGACCAACACTGAAGCTTTCTTT. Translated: CASRETNTEAFF.

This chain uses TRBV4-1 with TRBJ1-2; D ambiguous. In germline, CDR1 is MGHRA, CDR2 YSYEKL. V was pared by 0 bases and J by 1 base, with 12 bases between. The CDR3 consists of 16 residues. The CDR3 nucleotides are TGCGCCAGCAGCCAAGATCGCGGAATTTTTAACTATGGCTACACCTTC. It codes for CASSQDRGIFNYGYTF.

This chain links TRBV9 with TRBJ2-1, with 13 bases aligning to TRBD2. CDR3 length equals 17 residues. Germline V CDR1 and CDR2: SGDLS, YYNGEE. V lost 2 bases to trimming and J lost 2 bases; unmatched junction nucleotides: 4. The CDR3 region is CASSVSGTSGAYNEQFF. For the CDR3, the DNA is TGTGCCAGCAGCGTTTCCGGGACTAGCGGGGCCTACAATGAGCAGTTCTTC.

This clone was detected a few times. DNA of the CDR3: TGTGCCAGCAGCTCCACCACAGGGACGCACACTGAAGCTTTCTTT. Protein: CASSSTTGTHTEAFF. The chain recombines TRBV7-9 with TRBJ1-1; possible D gene TRBD1, 6 bases. Trimming took off 4 bases at V and 3 bases at J, with 15 bases between the two ends. The CDR3 runs 15 residues. Germline V gene data show CDR1 as SEHNR and CDR2 as FQNEAQ (reference sequence).

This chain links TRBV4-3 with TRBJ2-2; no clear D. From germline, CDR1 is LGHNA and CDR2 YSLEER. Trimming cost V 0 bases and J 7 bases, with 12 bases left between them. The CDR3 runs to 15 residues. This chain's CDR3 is CASSQETTVNGELFF. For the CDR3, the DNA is TGCGCCAGCAGCCAAGAAACCACAGTAAACGGGGAGCTGTTTTTT.

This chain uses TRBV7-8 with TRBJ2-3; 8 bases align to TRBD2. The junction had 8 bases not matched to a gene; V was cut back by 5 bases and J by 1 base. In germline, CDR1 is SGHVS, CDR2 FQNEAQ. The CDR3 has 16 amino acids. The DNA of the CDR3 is TGTGCCAGCAGCGGTCCGGGGGGGACACGCACAGATACGCAGTATTTT. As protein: CASSGPGGTRTDTQYF.

The CDR3 DNA reads as TGTGCCAGCAGTTCCTTTACCGGAGCAACTAATGAAAAACTGTTTTTT. Translated, it gives CASSSFTGATNEKLFF. This rearrangement joins TRBV28 to TRBJ1-4; D is uncertain. The V end lost 4 bases, the J end lost 0 bases, and 12 bases lay between the germline ends. Germline V CDR1 and CDR2: MDHEN, SYDVKM. The CDR3 spans 16 residues.

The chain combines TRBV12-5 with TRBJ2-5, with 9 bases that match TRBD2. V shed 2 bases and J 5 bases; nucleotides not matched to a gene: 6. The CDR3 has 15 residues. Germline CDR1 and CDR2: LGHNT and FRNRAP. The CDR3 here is CASGLSAGGFETQYF. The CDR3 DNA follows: TGTGCTAGTGGTTTGTCTGCGGGGGGGTTTGAGACCCAGTACTTC.

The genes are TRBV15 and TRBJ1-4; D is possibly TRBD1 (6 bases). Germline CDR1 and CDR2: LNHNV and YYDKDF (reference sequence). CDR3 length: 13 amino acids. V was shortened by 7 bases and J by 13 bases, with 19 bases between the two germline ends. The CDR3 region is CATILGRGHPLFF. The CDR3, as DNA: TGTGCCACCATCCTCGGGAGGGGACATCCACTGTTTTTT.

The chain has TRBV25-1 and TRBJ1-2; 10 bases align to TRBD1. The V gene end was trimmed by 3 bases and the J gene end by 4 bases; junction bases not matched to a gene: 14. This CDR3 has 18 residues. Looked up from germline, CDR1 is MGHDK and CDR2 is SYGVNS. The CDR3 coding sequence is TGTGCCAGCAGTGACGCAACCGGGACAGGGGACCCTATCTATGGCTACACCTTC. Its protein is CASSDATGTGDPIYGYTF.

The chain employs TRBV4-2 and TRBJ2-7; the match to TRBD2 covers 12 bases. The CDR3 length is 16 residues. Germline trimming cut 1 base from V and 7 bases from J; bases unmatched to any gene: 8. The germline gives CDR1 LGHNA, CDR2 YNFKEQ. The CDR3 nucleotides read TGTGCCAGCAGCCAAGCCCGACTAGCGGGGGAGCAGGAGCAGTACTTC. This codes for CASSQARLAGEQEQYF.

The CDR3 DNA follows: TGTGCCAGCAGCCAAGGTGGGTTAGCGGGGGTCACAGATACGCAGTATTTT. Its translation is CASSQGGLAGVTDTQYF. The chain joins TRBV4-2 to TRBJ2-3; 9 bases align to TRBD2. Germline-derived CDR1 and CDR2 are LGHNA and YNFKEQ. After removal of 1 base from V and 2 bases from J, the junction contained 7 bases not matched to a gene. CDR3 size: 17 residues.

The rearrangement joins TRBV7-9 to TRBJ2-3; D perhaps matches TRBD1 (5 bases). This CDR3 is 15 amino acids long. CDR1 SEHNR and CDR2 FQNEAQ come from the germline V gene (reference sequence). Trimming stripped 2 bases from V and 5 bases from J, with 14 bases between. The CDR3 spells CASSLSVGAKDTQYF. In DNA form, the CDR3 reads TGTGCCAGCAGCTTAAGTGTAGGGGCTAAAGATACGCAGTATTTT. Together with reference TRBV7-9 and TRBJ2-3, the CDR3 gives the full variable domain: DTGVSQNPRHKITKRGQNVTFRCDPISEHNRLYWYRQTLGQGPEFLTYFQNEAQLEKSRLLSDRFSAERPKGSFSTLEIQRTEQGDSAMYLCASSLSVGAKDTQYFGPGTRLTVL.

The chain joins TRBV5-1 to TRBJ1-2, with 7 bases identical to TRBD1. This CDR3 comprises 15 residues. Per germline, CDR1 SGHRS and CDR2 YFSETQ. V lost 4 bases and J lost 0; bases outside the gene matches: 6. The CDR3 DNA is TGCGCCAGCAGCCCCAGGGGGGAAACTAACTATGGCTACACCTTC. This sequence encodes CASSPRGETNYGYTF.

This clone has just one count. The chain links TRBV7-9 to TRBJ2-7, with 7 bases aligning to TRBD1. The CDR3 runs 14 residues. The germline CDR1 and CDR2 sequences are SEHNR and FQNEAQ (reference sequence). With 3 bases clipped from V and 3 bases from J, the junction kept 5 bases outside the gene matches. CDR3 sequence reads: CASSFSAGGYEQYF. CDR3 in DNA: TGTGCCAGCAGCTTCTCGGCAGGGGGCTACGAGCAGTACTTC. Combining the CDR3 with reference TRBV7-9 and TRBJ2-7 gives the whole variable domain DTGVSQNPRHKITKRGQNVTFRCDPISEHNRLYWYRQTLGQGPEFLTYFQNEAQLEKSRLLSDRFSAERPKGSFSTLEIQRTEQGDSAMYLCASSFSAGGYEQYFGPGTRLTVT.

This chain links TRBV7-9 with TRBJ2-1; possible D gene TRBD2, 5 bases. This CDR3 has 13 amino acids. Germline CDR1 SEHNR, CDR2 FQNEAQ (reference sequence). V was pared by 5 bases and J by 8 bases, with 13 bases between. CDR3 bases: TGTGCCAGCAGCGTAATCCTAGCCGATGAGCAGTTCTTC. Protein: CASSVILADEQFF.

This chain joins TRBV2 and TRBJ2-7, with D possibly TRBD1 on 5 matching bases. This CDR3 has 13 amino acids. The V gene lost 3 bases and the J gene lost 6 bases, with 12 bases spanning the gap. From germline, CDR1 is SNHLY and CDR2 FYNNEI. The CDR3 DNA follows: TGTGCCAGCAGTGAGGCCGACAGTGGCGAGCAGTACTTC. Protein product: CASSEADSGEQYF. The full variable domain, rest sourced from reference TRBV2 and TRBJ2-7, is EPEVTQTPSHQVTQMGQEVILRCVPISNHLYFYWYRQILGQKVEFLVSFYNNEISEKSEIFDDQFSVERPDGSNFTLKIRSTKLEDSAMYFCASSEADSGEQYFGPGTRLTVT.

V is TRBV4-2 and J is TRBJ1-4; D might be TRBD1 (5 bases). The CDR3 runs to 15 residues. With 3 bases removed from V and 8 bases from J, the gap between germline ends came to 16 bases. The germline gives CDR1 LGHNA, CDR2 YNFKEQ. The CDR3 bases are TGTGCCAGCAGCCAGGAGGGGTTCCCTAGGGAAAAACTGTTTTTT. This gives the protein CASSQEGFPREKLFF.

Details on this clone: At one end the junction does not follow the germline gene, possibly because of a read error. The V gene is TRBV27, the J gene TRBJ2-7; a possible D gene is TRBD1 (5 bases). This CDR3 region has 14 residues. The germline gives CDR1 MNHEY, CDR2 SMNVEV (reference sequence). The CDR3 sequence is CASSLSRVPYEQYF. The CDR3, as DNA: TGTGCCAGCAGTCTATCCAGGGTTCCCTACGAGCAGTACTTC.

CDR3 sequence reads: CASSPGGEQQPQHF. In DNA form, the CDR3 reads TGTGCCAGCAGCCCCGGGGGGGAACAGCAGCCCCAGCATTTT. The chain joins TRBV9 to TRBJ1-5, with D perhaps TRBD1 (5 bases). V was clipped by 4 bases and J by 7 bases, with 15 bases between them. Germline CDR1 reads SGDLS; CDR2 reads YYNGEE. The CDR3 length is 14 residues.

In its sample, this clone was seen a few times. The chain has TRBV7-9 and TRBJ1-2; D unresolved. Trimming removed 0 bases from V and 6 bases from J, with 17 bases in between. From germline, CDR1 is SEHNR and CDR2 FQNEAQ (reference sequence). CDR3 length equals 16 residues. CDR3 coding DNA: TGTGCCAGCAGCTTAGCGGTGGGAGGAATAGATGATGGCTACACCTTC. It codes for CASSLAVGGIDDGYTF.

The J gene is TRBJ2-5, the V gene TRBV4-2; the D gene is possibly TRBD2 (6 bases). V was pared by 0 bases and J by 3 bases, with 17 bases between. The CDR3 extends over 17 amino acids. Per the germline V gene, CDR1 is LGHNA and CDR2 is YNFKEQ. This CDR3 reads CASSQDIPPSVKETQYF. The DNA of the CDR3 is TGTGCCAGCAGCCAAGATATCCCCCCTAGCGTAAAAGAGACCCAGTACTTC.

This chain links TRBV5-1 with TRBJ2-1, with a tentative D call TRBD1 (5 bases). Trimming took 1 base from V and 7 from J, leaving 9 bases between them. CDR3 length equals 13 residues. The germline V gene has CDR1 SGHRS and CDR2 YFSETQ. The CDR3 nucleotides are TGCGCCAGCAGCTTGTGGCAGGGAAATGAGCAGTTCTTC. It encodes CASSLWQGNEQFF.